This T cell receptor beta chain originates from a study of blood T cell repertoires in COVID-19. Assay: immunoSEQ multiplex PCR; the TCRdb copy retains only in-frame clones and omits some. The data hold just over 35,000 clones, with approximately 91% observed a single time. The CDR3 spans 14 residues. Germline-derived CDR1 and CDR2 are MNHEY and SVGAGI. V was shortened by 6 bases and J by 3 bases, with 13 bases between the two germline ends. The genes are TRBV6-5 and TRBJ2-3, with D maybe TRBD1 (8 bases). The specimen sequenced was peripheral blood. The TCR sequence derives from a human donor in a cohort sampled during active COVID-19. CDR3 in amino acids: CASSLQGGTDTQYF. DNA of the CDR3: TGTGCCAGCAGCCTACAGGGGGGGACAGATACGCAGTATTTT.